These 9 T cell receptor beta chains came from one sample sequenced in a study of shared clonotypes between healthy human individuals. Sequenced by immunoSEQ multiplex PCR; TCRdb stores in-frame clones only, minus some. Here the sample spans about 2.4 million clones, approximately 93% being singletons. The sequenced sample was naive CD4+ T cells from PBMCs. Subset specified: CD45RA+ positively selected. These TCRs come from a man younger than 30 in good health. Some clones in this sample may be carry-over from other donors' samples.

The rearrangement joins TRBV27 to TRBJ2-7, with 10 bases fitting TRBD2. V was pared by 5 bases and J by 7 bases, with 5 bases of the junction left unmatched. The germline V gene has CDR1 MNHEY and CDR2 SMNVEV (reference sequence). CDR3 size: 13 residues. This CDR3 is CASSPGLAREQYF. Here the CDR3 DNA reads TGTGCCAGCAGTCCGGGACTAGCGCGGGAGCAGTACTTC.

The CDR3 nucleotides are TGTGCCAGCAGCTTGGGCCCGGGACAGGGGAACTACGAGCAGTACTTC. This encodes CASSLGPGQGNYEQYF. The rearrangement joins TRBV5-6 to TRBJ2-7; TRBD1 matches 10 bases. Germline values: CDR1 SGHDT, CDR2 YYEEEE. The CDR3 spans 16 residues. V was clipped by 0 bases and J by 3 bases; unmatched bases: 6.

The chain joins TRBV19 to TRBJ1-5; possibly TRBD1 for D (5 bases). The CDR3 length is 14 residues. With 6 bases removed from V and 6 bases from J, the gap between germline ends came to 15 bases. The germline CDR1 and CDR2 sequences are LNHDA and SQIVND (reference sequence). Here the CDR3 DNA reads TGTGCCAGTAGCCTCCGGGGGGAATTTCAGCCCCAGCATTTT. Its translation: CASSLRGEFQPQHF.

CDR3 nucleotides: TGTGCCAGCATTAGGGAGACCAGCTCCTACGAGCAGTACTTC. Translating gives CASIRETSSYEQYF. The V call is TRBV2, the J call TRBJ2-7; perhaps TRBD2 as D (5 bases). The V and J ends lost 7 bases and 0 bases respectively, with 13 bases between them. Germline CDR1 SNHLY, CDR2 FYNNEI. This CDR3 is 14 amino acids long.

The rearrangement joins TRBV28 to TRBJ1-5; 10 bases match TRBD1. This CDR3 spans 16 amino acids. Germline-derived CDR1 and CDR2 are MDHEN and SYDVKM. The junction had 3 bases not matched to a gene; V was cut back by 1 base and J by 3 bases. The DNA of the CDR3 is TGTGCCAGCAGTTTATCGACAGGGGGCTACAATCAGCCCCAGCATTTT. It yields the protein CASSLSTGGYNQPQHF.

This chain links TRBV5-4 with TRBJ2-5, with D perhaps TRBD1 or TRBD2 (6 bases each). Trimming took off 4 bases at V and 3 bases at J, with 16 bases between the two ends. The germline V gene has CDR1 SGHNT and CDR2 YYREEE (reference sequence). CDR3 length: 15 residues. In nucleotides, the CDR3 is TGTGCCAGCAGCCAACCGACGGGGGCAAAAGAGACCCAGTACTTC. Residues: CASSQPTGAKETQYF.

The rearrangement uses TRBV12-5 and TRBJ2-4, with TRBD2 matching over 13 bases. The V segment lost 6 bases and the J segment 6 bases; nucleotides outside the gene matches: 11. From germline, CDR1 is LGHNT and CDR2 FRNRAP. The CDR3 contains 17 residues. Here the CDR3 reads CASGRRPRLAGGNIQYF. In DNA, the CDR3 is TGTGCTAGTGGCCGGCGCCCACGACTAGCGGGGGGAAACATTCAGTACTTC.

The rearrangement uses TRBV29-1 and TRBJ2-1; 11 bases align to TRBD2. The trim removed 4 bases at V and 0 bases at J, leaving 2 bases unmatched. CDR1 is SQVTM and CDR2 is ANQGSEA in the germline V gene. The CDR3 extends over 15 amino acids. CDR3 loop: CSVASGGSSYNEQFF. The CDR3 nucleotides read TGCAGCGTTGCTAGCGGGGGGAGCTCCTACAATGAGCAGTTCTTC.

The CDR3, as DNA: TGTGCCAGCAGCCACAGGGCTACGCAGTATTTT. Its protein product is CASSHRATQYF. J is TRBJ2-3 and V is TRBV6-5, with a weak D call TRBD1 (6 bases). This CDR3 comprises 11 residues. With 6 bases removed from V and 8 bases from J, the gap between germline ends came to 9 bases. Germline CDR1 reads MNHEY; CDR2 reads SVGAGI.